The rows below give T cell receptor beta chains drawn from one sample of a study of OX40 agonist ivuxolimab in advanced cancers. The table came from immunoSEQ multiplex PCR; TCRdb's copy has only in-frame clones and leaves some out. The sample yields 55,000 to 70,000 clones, about 83% seen once. The sample was CD4+ or CD8+ T cells sorted from blood, taken in a trial of the OX40 agonist ivuxolimab. The receptors originated from an adult with an advanced solid tumor such as melanoma, head and neck, liver or kidney cancer. The CDR3 runs from the conserved cysteine through the conserved F or W. The D gene is left open where the match is weak. Part of the rows lack a size; the others show once, few, many or a class for expanded clones.

j_gene | abundance | v_gene | d_gene | CDR3aa | CDR3nt
TRBJ2-7 | . | TRBV30 | . | CAWSGLGPYEQYF | TGTGCCTGGAGTGGGCTAGGACCCTACGAGCAGTACTTC
TRBJ1-2 | . | TRBV19 | TRBD1 | CASSDRGAPNYGYTF | TGTGCCAGTAGCGACAGGGGGGCGCCTAACTATGGCTACACCTTC
TRBJ2-2 | . | TRBV9 | TRBD1 | CASSVDPWAGGTGELFF | TGTGCCAGCAGCGTAGATCCGTGGGCAGGGGGCACCGGGGAGCTGTTTTTT
TRBJ1-2 | . | TRBV6-5 | . | CASSYGSSYGYTF | TGTGCCAGCAGTTACGGTTCATCCTATGGCTACACCTTC
TRBJ1-1 | . | TRBV19 | . | CASKSRTGTEAFF | TGTGCCAGTAAGTCCAGGACGGGGACTGAAGCTTTCTTT
TRBJ2-3 | once | TRBV4-1 | . | CASSQDKAASTDTQYF | TGCGCCAGCAGCCAAGATAAGGCGGCTAGCACAGATACGCAGTATTTT
TRBJ1-6 | . | TRBV28 | TRBD1 | CASSSSGQGNSPLHF | TGTGCCAGCAGTTCCTCGGGACAGGGTAATTCACCCCTCCACTTT
TRBJ2-7 | . | TRBV28 | . | CASSLFYEQYF | TGTGCCAGCAGTTTATTCTACGAGCAGTACTTC
TRBJ2-5 | . | TRBV9 | TRBD2 | CASSVGLAGERETQYF | TGTGCCAGCAGCGTGGGACTAGCGGGGGAGAGGGAGACCCAGTACTTC
TRBJ1-6 | . | TRBV6-1 | . | CASRTEAYNSPLHF | TGTGCCAGCAGGACGGAGGCTTATAATTCACCCCTCCACTTT
TRBJ1-4 | . | TRBV28 | . | CASSRSWDEKLFF | TGTGCCAGCTCCCGCAGTTGGGATGAAAAACTGTTTTTT
TRBJ1-1 | . | TRBV6-1 | . | CASREKARNTEAFF | TGTGCCAGCAGGGAAAAGGCCAGGAACACTGAAGCTTTCTTT
TRBJ2-5 | . | TRBV5-1 | TRBD2 | CASSSGAGVGETQYF | TGCGCCAGCAGCAGTGGAGCGGGGGTCGGGGAGACCCAGTACTTC
TRBJ2-7 | once | TRBV7-9 | TRBD1 | CASSLGTGTLSF | TGTGCCAGCAGCTTAGGGACAGGGACGTTAAGCTTC
TRBJ1-1 | . | TRBV6-6 | TRBD1 | CASSYADRGPGTEAFF | TGTGCCAGCAGTTACGCCGACAGGGGACCGGGGACTGAAGCTTTCTTT
TRBJ1-2 | many | TRBV29-1 | TRBD1 | CSVVDRGSGNYGYTF | TGCAGCGTTGTAGACAGGGGCTCCGGCAACTATGGCTACACCTTC
TRBJ1-5 | . | TRBV2 | . | CASSEEQVGNQPQHF | TGTGCCAGCAGTGAGGAACAGGTTGGCAATCAGCCCCAGCATTTT
TRBJ1-2 | . | TRBV2 | TRBD1 | CASSTPGTGGVGRPYGYTF | TGTGCCAGCAGTACTCCCGGGACAGGGGGCGTCGGGAGGCCTTATGGCTACACCTTC
TRBJ2-3 | . | TRBV19 | . | CASSEFTVGLADTQYF | TGTGCCAGTAGTGAATTCACAGTGGGCCTCGCAGATACGCAGTATTTT
TRBJ1-3 | . | TRBV7-9 | . | CASSLERAGNTIYF | TGTGCCAGCAGCTTAGAGAGGGCTGGAAACACCATATATTTT
TRBJ2-3 | once | TRBV6-9 | . | CASGEEWRGTDTQYF | TGTGCCAGCGGGGAAGAATGGCGAGGCACAGATACGCAGTATTTT
TRBJ1-3 | . | TRBV7-9 | . | CASSAGTPGSGNTIYF | TGTGCCAGCAGCGCCGGGACCCCTGGCTCTGGAAACACCATATATTTT
TRBJ2-5 | few | TRBV5-1 | TRBD1 | CASSLGGTGKETQYF | TGCGCCAGCAGCTTGGGGGGGACAGGTAAAGAGACCCAGTACTTC
TRBJ1-2 | . | TRBV6-6 | TRBD1 | CASSDRAAGGYTF | TGTGCCAGCAGTGACAGGGCGGCGGGAGGCTACACCTTC
TRBJ1-3 | . | TRBV13 | . | CASSLTGRFSGNTIYF | TGTGCCAGCAGCTTAACAGGGAGGTTCTCTGGAAACACCATATATTTT
TRBJ2-7 | . | TRBV27 | . | CASSSRQAGSYEQYF | TGTGCCAGCAGCAGCCGACAGGCCGGCTCCTACGAGCAGTACTTC
TRBJ2-2 | . | TRBV5-1 | . | CASSSNSGGTRELFF | TGCGCCAGCAGCTCCAACAGTGGCGGCACCAGGGAGCTGTTTTTT
TRBJ2-5 | . | TRBV5-1 | TRBD2 | CASSLPGLAGQETQYF | TGCGCCAGCAGCTTACCGGGACTAGCGGGCCAAGAGACCCAGTACTTC
TRBJ1-6 | . | TRBV10-2 | . | CASSEFGPNSPLHF | TGCGCCAGCAGTGAGTTTGGCCCTAATTCACCCCTCCACTTT
TRBJ2-7 | . | TRBV28 | TRBD1 | CASSWDRTGEQYF | TGTGCCAGCAGTTGGGACAGGACGGGGGAGCAGTACTTC
TRBJ2-2 | . | TRBV5-1 | . | CASSPVQVRTGELFF | TGCGCCAGCAGCCCTGTACAGGTTCGCACCGGGGAGCTGTTTTTT
TRBJ2-1 | . | TRBV6-1 | . | CASSPRNNEQFF | TGTGCCAGCAGCCCCAGGAACAATGAGCAGTTCTTC
TRBJ1-1 | . | TRBV6-5 | . | CASSHLENTEAFF | TGTGCCAGCAGCCACCTGGAGAACACTGAAGCTTTCTTT
TRBJ2-1 | . | TRBV7-2 | . | CASSLVRAGSGNEQFF | TGTGCCAGCAGCTTAGTACGGGCGGGCTCAGGCAATGAGCAGTTCTTC
TRBJ2-5 | . | TRBV11-1 | . | CASSFQETQYF | TGTGCCAGCAGCTTCCAAGAGACCCAGTACTTC
TRBJ2-5 | . | TRBV2 | TRBD1 | CASTRQGPTQETQYF | TGTGCCAGCACCAGACAGGGGCCTACCCAAGAGACCCAGTACTTC
TRBJ1-2 | few | TRBV19 | . | CASSIGGAGYTF | TGTGCCAGTAGTATTGGGGGAGCTGGCTACACCTTC
TRBJ1-2 | . | TRBV18 | . | CASSPPLKGLNYGYTF | TGTGCCAGCTCACCACCCCTGAAAGGGTTGAACTATGGCTACACCTTC
TRBJ1-4 | . | TRBV28 | . | CASSKTGRGAEKLFF | TGTGCCAGCAGTAAAACAGGGAGAGGTGCCGAAAAACTGTTTTTT
TRBJ1-5 | once | TRBV6-5 | . | CASSENGVMGPQHF | TGTGCCAGCAGTGAAAACGGGGTTATGGGTCCCCAGCATTTT
TRBJ2-1 | . | TRBV14 | . | CASSHVQSSYNEQFF | TGTGCCAGCAGCCATGTTCAGAGCTCCTACAATGAGCAGTTCTTC
TRBJ2-4 | once | TRBV5-1 | TRBD1 | CASSSQGAKTIQYF | TGCGCCAGCAGCTCACAGGGGGCCAAAACCATTCAGTACTTC
TRBJ1-6 | few | TRBV19 | . | CASSRDTDNSPLHF | TGTGCCAGTAGTCGGGACACCGATAATTCACCCCTCCACTTT
TRBJ2-4 | . | TRBV19 | . | CASSIDRSGGIIQYF | TGTGCCAGTAGTATAGATCGGTCAGGAGGAATCATTCAGTACTTC
TRBJ1-1 | few | TRBV9 | . | CASSVEANTEAFF | TGTGCCAGCAGCGTAGAGGCTAACACTGAAGCTTTCTTT
TRBJ2-3 | . | TRBV7-9 | TRBD2 | CASRLHSGRGGTDTQYF | TGTGCCAGCAGACTTCATAGCGGGAGAGGGGGCACAGATACGCAGTATTTT
TRBJ1-2 | . | TRBV6-4 | . | CASSDLPANYGYTF | TGTGCCAGCAGTGACTTACCAGCTAACTATGGCTACACCTTC